Listed below are T cell receptor beta chains from one sample, sequenced in a study of T-cell reconstitution after alpha-beta-depleted transplantation in children. TCRdb reprocessed the PCR reads with MiXCR, giving one entry per CDR3 protein. The repertoire holds just under 250,000 distinct CDR3 sequences, with about a quarter as singletons. The sequences come from PBMCs, collected before TCRalphabeta/CD19-depleted stem cell transplant. The receptors were sampled from a girl between 2 and 10 years old with Fanconi anemia, due to receive a stem cell transplant. Each CDR3 is given with its conserved first and last residue. The D gene is left open where the match is weak.

d_call v_call cdr3_aa
NA TRBV29-1 CSVGTATNYGYTF
NA TRBV5-4 CASSLVRQGVNQPQHF
TRBD2 TRBV5-1 CASSLGSGGPTGEQFF
NA TRBV11-1 CASRERRNADNSPLHF
NA TRBV2 CAGAGTRNGYTF
TRBD1 TRBV6-1 CASRIRDRGLPRTDTQYF
NA TRBV5-6 CASSWPGTYEQYF
NA TRBV12-3/TRBV12-4 CASSFRVYEQYF
NA TRBV5-1 CASSLGAVLYEQYF
TRBD1 TRBV20-1 CSARGFGQAIRNTEAFF
NA TRBV29-1 CSVVLNYNEQFF
NA TRBV12-3/TRBV12-4 CASTLLMGSGANVLTF
TRBD2 TRBV7-3 CASSLRRGTYNEQFF
NA TRBV7-8 CASSLLGTQWDTEAFF
NA TRBV6-5 CASSYSRTALDSPLHF
TRBD2 TRBV9 CASSGRTSASDTQYF
NA TRBV12-3/TRBV12-4 CASSSNRAYEQYF